This record covers a single T cell receptor beta chain. What it binds is unknown. TCRdb itself ran the RT-PCR reads through MiXCR, one entry per CDR3 protein. In the table there are 500,000 or so distinct CDR3 sequences, 16% of which are singletons. Trimming stripped 3 bases from V and 5 bases from J, with 10 bases between. Germline V gives CDR1 SGHTA, CDR2 FQGNSA. The CDR3 runs to 13 residues. The sample is drawn from a study of response to subunit inactivated influenza vaccine. Findings of the study overall: Few new T cells, the authors suggested, are recruited by each seasonal influenza vaccination.

This clonotype was obtained from a man in his fifties or sixties who received an inactivated influenza vaccine. This rearrangement joins TRBV7-2 to TRBJ2-5, with a weak D call TRBD2 (5 bases). This material consisted of CD4+ T cells sorted from PBMCs, taken about 24 months after vaccination. The CDR3 DNA is TGTGCCAGCAGCTTCAGTAGGAGGGAGACCCAGTACTTC. Protein: CASSFSRRETQYF.